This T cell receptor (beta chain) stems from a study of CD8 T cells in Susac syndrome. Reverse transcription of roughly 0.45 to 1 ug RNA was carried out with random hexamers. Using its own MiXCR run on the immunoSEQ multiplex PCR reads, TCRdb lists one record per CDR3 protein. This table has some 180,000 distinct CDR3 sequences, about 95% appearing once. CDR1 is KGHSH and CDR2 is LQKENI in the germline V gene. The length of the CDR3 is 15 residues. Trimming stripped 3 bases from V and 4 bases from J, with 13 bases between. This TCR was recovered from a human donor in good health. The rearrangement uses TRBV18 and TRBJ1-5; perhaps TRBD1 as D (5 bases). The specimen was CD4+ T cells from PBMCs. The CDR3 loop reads CASSPVQGDNQPQHF. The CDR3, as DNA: TGTGCCAGCTCACCGGTGCAGGGCGATAATCAGCCCCAGCATTTT.